Below are 20 T cell receptor beta chains sequenced from a single sample in a study of T cells in Graves' hyperthyroidism and ophthalmopathy. Amplification of TCR beta CDR3 regions used RNA as the template. The TCR CDR3 was amplified in a first-round RT-PCR using the HTBI primer set. TCRdb independently ran MiXCR on the multiplex PCR reads; one entry per CDR3 protein. This sample yields some 600,000 distinct CDR3 sequences, of which around 42% are seen a single time; about 7.8% belongs to the top ten. The sequencing input was peripheral blood or thyroid tissue (not recorded which). The receptors here all came from a woman aged 18 to 35 with Graves' hyperthyroidism.

V gene TRBV14 combines with J gene TRBJ2-7; no definite D call. CDR1 and CDR2 from the germline V gene are SGHDN and FVKESK. CDR3 length: 12 amino acids. Trimming removed 3 bases from V and 3 bases from J, with 6 bases in between. The CDR3 DNA sequence: TGTGCCAGCAGCCATACGATCTACGAGCAGTACTTC. Encoded protein: CASSHTIYEQYF. Full variable domain (remainder filled in from reference TRBV14 and TRBJ2-7): EAGVTQFPSHSVIEKGQTVTLRCDPISGHDNLYWYRRVMGKEIKFLLHFVKESKQDESGMPNNRFLAERTGGTYSTLKVQPAELEDSGVYFCASSHTIYEQYFGPGTRLTVT.

Details on this clonotype: Being one base from a much bigger clone, this may be a read error. The rearrangement links TRBV7-2 to TRBJ2-2; TRBD2 matches at 9 bases. The CDR3 totals 15 residues. CDR1 is SGHTA and CDR2 is FQGNSA in the germline V gene. As DNA, the CDR3 is TGTGCCAGCAGCTTACAGCGGGAGGCCTCCGGGGAGCTGGTTTTT. It codes for CASSLQREASGELVF.

This chain joins TRBV6-2 or TRBV6-3 and TRBJ1-6; a weak D match, TRBD1 (5 bases). This CDR3 contains 14 residues. Per germline, CDR1 MNHEY and CDR2 SVGEGT. Trimming cost V 2 bases and J 9 bases, with 11 bases left between them. CDR3 loop: CASSYTGDSSPLHF. The CDR3 region has the DNA TGTGCCAGCAGTTACACGGGGGATAGTTCACCCCTCCACTTT.

This clonotype was picked up a small number of times. The chain is built from TRBV7-2 and TRBJ1-2, with unresolved D. Trimming left V 2 bases short and J 4 bases short, with 11 bases between. The CDR3 covers 14 residues. Germline assignment: CDR1 SGHTA and CDR2 FQGNSA. As DNA, the CDR3 is TGTGCCAGCAGCTTATTAGGTTACAGCTATGGCTACACCTTC. It encodes CASSLLGYSYGYTF.

The V gene is TRBV4-1, the J gene TRBJ2-5; no clear D gene. Germline V gives CDR1 MGHRA, CDR2 YSYEKL. The CDR3 sequence is 11 residues long. V lost 0 bases and J lost 6, with 2 bases in between. The DNA of the CDR3 is TGCGCCAGCAGCCAAGAGAAGACCCAGTACTTC. Translated: CASSQEKTQYF.

The J gene is TRBJ1-2, the V gene TRBV15; tentative D call: TRBD1 (6 bases). V gave up 3 bases and J gave up 7 bases, with 12 bases separating them. Germline loops: CDR1 LNHNV, CDR2 YYDKDF (reference sequence). The CDR3 totals 13 residues. CDR3 sequence reads: CATSSYGGFGYTF. CDR3 DNA sequence: TGTGCCACCAGCAGTTACGGGGGCTTTGGCTACACCTTC.

On this clonotype: One end of the junction does not line up with germline, which may come from a read error. The chain combines TRBV11-2 with TRBJ2-7; possible D gene TRBD2, 7 bases. CDR1 and CDR2 (germline): SGHAT, FQNNGV. The CDR3 loop spans 16 amino acids. The chain's CDR3 is CASSLLHARGAYEQHF. The CDR3 bases are TGTGCCAGCAGCTTACTTCACGCTCGGGGGGCGTACGAGCAGCACTTC.

The V and J genes are TRBV10-3 and TRBJ1-1; the match to TRBD1 covers 8 bases. The CDR3 runs to 15 residues. The V gene end was trimmed by 3 bases and the J gene end by 0 bases; junction bases not matched to a gene: 3. CDR1 is ENHRY and CDR2 is SYGVKD in the germline V gene. The CDR3 sequence: CAISDRTGLNTEAFF. CDR3 nucleotide sequence: TGTGCCATCAGTGACCGGACAGGGTTGAACACTGAAGCTTTCTTT.

V and J are TRBV29-1 and TRBJ1-3, with TRBD1 matching over 11 bases. The CDR3 extends over 13 amino acids. The germline V gene encodes CDR1 SQVTM and CDR2 ANQGSEA. Trimming removed 8 bases from V and 2 bases from J; junction bases left unmatched: 2. CDR3 protein: CSLGQGAGNTIYF. CDR3 nucleotides: TGCAGCTTGGGACAGGGGGCTGGAAACACCATATATTTT.

The chain couples TRBV7-1 to TRBJ1-2; 7 bases map to TRBD1. TRBV7-1 falls under the ORF class, with uncertain function. This CDR3 contains 19 residues. The trim removed 3 bases at V and 2 bases at J, leaving 18 bases unmatched. The CDR3 protein is CASSSNWDRPHRSNYGYTF. The CDR3 DNA follows: TGTGCCAGCAGCTCCAATTGGGACAGACCTCACCGATCAAACTATGGCTACACCTTC.

The chain carries TRBV9 and TRBJ1-1; a possible D gene is TRBD1 (6 bases). Trimming stripped 1 base from V and 5 bases from J, with 9 bases between. CDR1 and CDR2 from the germline V gene are SGDLS and YYNGEE. The length of the CDR3 is 13 residues. CDR3 sequence reads: CASSVRGETEAFF. The CDR3 DNA follows: TGTGCCAGCAGCGTAAGGGGGGAAACTGAAGCTTTCTTT.

The chain combines TRBV10-3 with TRBJ1-1; 8 nucleotides match TRBD1. The CDR3 is 13 amino acids. The germline CDR1 and CDR2 sequences are ENHRY and SYGVKD. The ends lost 10 bases at V and 6 bases at J; junction bases unmatched: 10. The CDR3 DNA reads TGTGCCAGCTCACAAGGACAGGGAGCTGAAGCTTTCTTT. Translated: CASSQGQGAEAFF.

The table lists this clonotype with a few counts. The chain combines TRBV6-6 with TRBJ2-5; no definite D call. Deletions cut 0 bases from V and 9 bases from J, with 17 bases between. Germline assignment: CDR1 MNHNY and CDR2 SVGAGI (reference sequence). CDR3 length equals 15 residues. CDR3 residues: CASSYSSTLNQPQYF. The DNA for the CDR3 is TGTGCCAGCAGTTACTCTTCAACTCTCAATCAGCCCCAGTACTTC.

The CDR3 region has the DNA TGTGCCAGCAGGAATGGGGGACCACCTGGCTACACCTTC. Protein sequence: CASRNGGPPGYTF. The rearrangement joins TRBV12-3 or TRBV12-4 to TRBJ1-2; TRBD1 is a possible D gene (5 bases). V lost 6 bases, J lost 7 bases, and 15 bases lay in between. There are 13 residues in the CDR3.

This clonotype has at least ten counts. The chain couples TRBV29-1 to TRBJ2-7, with D unclear. This CDR3 has 13 amino acids. Trimming shortened V by 0 bases and J by 1 base, and 7 bases separated the two germline ends. Germline V lookup: CDR1 SQVTM, CDR2 ANQGSEA. CDR3 bases: TGCAGCGTTGAAGATACCCGGTCCTACGAGCAGTACTTC. It encodes CSVEDTRSYEQYF.

This sequence joins TRBV29-1 and TRBJ1-2; the match to TRBD1 covers 8 bases. Per germline, CDR1 SQVTM and CDR2 ANQGSEA. This CDR3 has 12 amino acids. Germline trimming cut 5 bases from V and 4 bases from J; bases unmatched to any gene: 3. Written as DNA, the CDR3 is TGCAGCGTTCATGGGACAGGCTATGGCTACACCTTC. It encodes CSVHGTGYGYTF.

The chain is built from TRBV19 and TRBJ1-1, with unresolved D. The germline V gene has CDR1 LNHDA and CDR2 SQIVND (reference sequence). The CDR3 consists of 15 residues. Trimming took off 1 base at V and 1 base at J, with 10 bases between the two ends. The CDR3 DNA reads TGTGCCAGTAGTATAGGACGGTCTCGGAACACTGAAGCTTTCTTT. Translated: CASSIGRSRNTEAFF. The complete variable domain, with remaining parts taken from reference TRBV19 and TRBJ1-1, reads DGGITQSPKYLFRKEGQNVTLSCEQNLNHDAMYWYRQDPGQGLRLIYYSQIVNDFQKGDIAEGYSVSREKKESFPLTVTSAQKNPTAFYLCASSIGRSRNTEAFFGQGTRLTVV.

The V call is TRBV7-9, the J call TRBJ1-2; no clear D gene. The CDR3 has 16 residues. The germline gives CDR1 SEHNR, CDR2 FQNEAQ (reference sequence). V was clipped by 2 bases and J by 4 bases, with 17 bases between them. CDR3 amino acids: CASSLRAGPGAYGYTF. The CDR3 coding sequence is TGTGCCAGCAGCTTAAGGGCCGGCCCGGGAGCCTATGGCTACACCTTC.

In regard to this clonotype: This is likely a read error, given that the CDR3 carries no conserved phenylalanine or tryptophan at its end. Because the CDR3's place on the DNA is in doubt, the DNA is left out and the CDR3 is given as listed by TCRdb. The chain has TRBV10-3 and TRBJ1-4. The CDR3 spans 9 residues, counting both ends. Germline V gene lookup returns CDR1 ENHRY and CDR2 SYGVKD. The chain's CDR3 is CAISEYGNY.

This clonotype was found a few times. V usage is TRBV12-3 or TRBV12-4 and J usage is TRBJ2-5; D perhaps matches TRBD2 (6 bases). The CDR3 is 13 residues long. Trimming cost V 8 bases and J 1 base, with 11 bases left between them. This CDR3 is CASRRGGQETQYF. CDR3 sequence (DNA): TGTGCCAGCCGCCGGGGAGGCCAAGAGACCCAGTACTTC.